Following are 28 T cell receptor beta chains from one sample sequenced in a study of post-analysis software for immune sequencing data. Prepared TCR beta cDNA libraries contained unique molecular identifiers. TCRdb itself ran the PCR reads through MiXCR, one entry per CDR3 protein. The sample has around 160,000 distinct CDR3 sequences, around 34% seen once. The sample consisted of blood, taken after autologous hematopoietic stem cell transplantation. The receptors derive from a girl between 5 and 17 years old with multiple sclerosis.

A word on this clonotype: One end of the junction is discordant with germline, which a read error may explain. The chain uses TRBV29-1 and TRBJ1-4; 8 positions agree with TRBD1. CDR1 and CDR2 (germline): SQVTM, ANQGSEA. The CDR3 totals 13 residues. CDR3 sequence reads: CSIGRTGSEKLIF. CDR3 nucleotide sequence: TGCAGCATTGGCCGGACAGGGAGTGAAAAACTGATTTTT.

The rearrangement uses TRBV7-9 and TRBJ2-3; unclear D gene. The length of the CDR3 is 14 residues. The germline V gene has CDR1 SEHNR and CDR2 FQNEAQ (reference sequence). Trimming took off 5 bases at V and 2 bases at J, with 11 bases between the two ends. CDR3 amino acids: CASSPVRNTDTQYF. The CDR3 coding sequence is TGTGCCAGCAGCCCGGTCCGGAACACAGATACGCAGTATTTT.

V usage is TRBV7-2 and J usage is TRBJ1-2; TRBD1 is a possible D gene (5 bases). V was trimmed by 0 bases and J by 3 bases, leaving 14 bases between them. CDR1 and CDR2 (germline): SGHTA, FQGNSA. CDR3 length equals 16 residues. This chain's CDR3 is CASSLASGGTDYGYTF. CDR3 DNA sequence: TGTGCCAGCAGCTTAGCCTCCGGAGGGACGGACTATGGCTACACCTTC.

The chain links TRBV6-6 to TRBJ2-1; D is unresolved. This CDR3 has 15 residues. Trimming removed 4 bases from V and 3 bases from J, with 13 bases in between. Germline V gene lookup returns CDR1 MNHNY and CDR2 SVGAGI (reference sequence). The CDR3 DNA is TGTGCCAGCAGTTCATACGGCACGGTCTACAATGAGCAGTTCTTC. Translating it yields CASSSYGTVYNEQFF.

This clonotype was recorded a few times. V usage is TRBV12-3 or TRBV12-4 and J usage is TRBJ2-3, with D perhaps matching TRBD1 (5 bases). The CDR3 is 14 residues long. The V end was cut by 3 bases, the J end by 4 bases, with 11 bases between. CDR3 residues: CASSLWAGPDTQYF. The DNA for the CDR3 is TGTGCCAGCAGTTTGTGGGCAGGGCCAGATACGCAGTATTTT.

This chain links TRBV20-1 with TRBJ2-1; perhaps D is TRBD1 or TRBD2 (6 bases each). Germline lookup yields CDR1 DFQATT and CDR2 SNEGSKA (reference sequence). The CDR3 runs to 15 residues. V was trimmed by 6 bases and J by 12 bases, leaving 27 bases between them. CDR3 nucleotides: TGCAGTGCAACTTTCCGGGACACCCCGGGAGTGAGGCAGTTCTTC. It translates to CSATFRDTPGVRQFF.

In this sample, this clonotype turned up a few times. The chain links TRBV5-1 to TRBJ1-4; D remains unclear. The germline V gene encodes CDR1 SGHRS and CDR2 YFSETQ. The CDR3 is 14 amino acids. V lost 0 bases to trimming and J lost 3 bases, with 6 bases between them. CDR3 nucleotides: TGCGCCAGCAGCTTGGGGCGTGCTAATGAAAAACTGTTTTTT. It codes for CASSLGRANEKLFF.

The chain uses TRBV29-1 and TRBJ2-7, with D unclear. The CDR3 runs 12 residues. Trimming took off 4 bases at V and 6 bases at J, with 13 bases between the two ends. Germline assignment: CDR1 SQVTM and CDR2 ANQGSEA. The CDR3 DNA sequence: TGCAGCGTTGTTGGGCCGGGCGGCGAGCAGTACTTC. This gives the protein CSVVGPGGEQYF.

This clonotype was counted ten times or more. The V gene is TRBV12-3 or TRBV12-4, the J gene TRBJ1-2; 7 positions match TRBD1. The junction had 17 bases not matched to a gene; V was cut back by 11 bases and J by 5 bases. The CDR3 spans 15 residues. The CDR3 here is CAGPSPRDSSYGYTF. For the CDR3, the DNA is TGTGCCGGCCCGTCACCTCGGGACAGCTCTTATGGCTACACCTTC.

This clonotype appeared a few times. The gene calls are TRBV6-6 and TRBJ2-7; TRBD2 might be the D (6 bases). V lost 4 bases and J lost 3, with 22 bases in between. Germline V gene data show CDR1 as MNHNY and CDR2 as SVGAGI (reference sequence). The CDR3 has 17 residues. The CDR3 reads CASSCLLFDRRVYEQYF. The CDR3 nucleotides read TGTGCCAGCAGTTGCCTCCTGTTCGATAGGAGGGTCTACGAGCAGTACTTC.

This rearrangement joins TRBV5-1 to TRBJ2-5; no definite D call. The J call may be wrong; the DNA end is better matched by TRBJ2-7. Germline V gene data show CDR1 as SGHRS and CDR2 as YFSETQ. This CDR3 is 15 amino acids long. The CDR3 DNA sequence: TGCGCCAGCAGCTTGGGGATAGAAGTCGCCTACGAGCAGTACTTC. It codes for CASSLGIEVAYEQYF.

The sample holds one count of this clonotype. Here the CDR3 reads CASRLGGPSGYNEQFF. CDR3 sequence (DNA): TGTGCCAGCAGACTAGGAGGCCCTAGCGGGTACAATGAGCAGTTCTTC. The chain joins TRBV7-9 to TRBJ2-1, with 8 bases identical to TRBD2. This CDR3 is 16 amino acids long. V was clipped by 6 bases and J by 4 bases; unmatched bases: 11. Per germline, CDR1 SEHNR and CDR2 FQNEAQ (reference sequence).

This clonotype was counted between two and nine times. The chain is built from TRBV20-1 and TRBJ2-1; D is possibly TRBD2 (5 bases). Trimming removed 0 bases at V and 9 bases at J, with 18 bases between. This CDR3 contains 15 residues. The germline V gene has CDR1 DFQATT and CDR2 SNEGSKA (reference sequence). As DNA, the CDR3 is TGCAGTGCTAGAGATCTAGGTGGGAGACTTGGTGAGCAGTTCTTC. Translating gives CSARDLGGRLGEQFF.

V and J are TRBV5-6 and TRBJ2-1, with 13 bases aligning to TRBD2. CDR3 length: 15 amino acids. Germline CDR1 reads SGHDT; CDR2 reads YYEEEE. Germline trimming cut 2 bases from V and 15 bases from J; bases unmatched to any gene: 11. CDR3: CASSLPGTSGTGWFF. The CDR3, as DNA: TGTGCCAGCAGCTTACCCGGGACTAGCGGGACAGGGTGGTTCTTC.

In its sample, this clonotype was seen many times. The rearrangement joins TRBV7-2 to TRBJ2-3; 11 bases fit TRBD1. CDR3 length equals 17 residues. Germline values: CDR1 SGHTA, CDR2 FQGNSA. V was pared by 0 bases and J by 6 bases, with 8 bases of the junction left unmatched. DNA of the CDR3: TGTGCCAGCAGCTTAGCGGTTTCCCGGACAGGGGGCGATACGCAGTATTTT. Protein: CASSLAVSRTGGDTQYF.

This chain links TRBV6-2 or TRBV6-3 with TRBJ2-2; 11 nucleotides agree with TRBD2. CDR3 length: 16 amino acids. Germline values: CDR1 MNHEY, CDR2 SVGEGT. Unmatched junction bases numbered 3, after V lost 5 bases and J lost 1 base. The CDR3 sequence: CASSHLAGGNTGELFF. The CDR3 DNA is TGTGCCAGCAGTCACCTAGCGGGAGGGAACACCGGGGAGCTGTTTTTT.

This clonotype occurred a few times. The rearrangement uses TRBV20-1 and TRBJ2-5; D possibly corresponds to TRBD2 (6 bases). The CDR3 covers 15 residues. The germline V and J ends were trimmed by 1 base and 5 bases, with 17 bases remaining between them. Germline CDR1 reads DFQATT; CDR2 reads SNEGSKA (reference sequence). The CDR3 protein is CSARGSIGTGETQYF. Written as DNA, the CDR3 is TGCAGTGCTAGAGGTAGTATCGGGACTGGGGAGACCCAGTACTTC.

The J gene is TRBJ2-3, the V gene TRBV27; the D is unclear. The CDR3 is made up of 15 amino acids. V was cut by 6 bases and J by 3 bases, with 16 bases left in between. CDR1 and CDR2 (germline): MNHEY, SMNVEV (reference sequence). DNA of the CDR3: TGTGCCAGCAGCCGGGCGTCAGGAACGACAGATACGCAGTATTTT. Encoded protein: CASSRASGTTDTQYF.

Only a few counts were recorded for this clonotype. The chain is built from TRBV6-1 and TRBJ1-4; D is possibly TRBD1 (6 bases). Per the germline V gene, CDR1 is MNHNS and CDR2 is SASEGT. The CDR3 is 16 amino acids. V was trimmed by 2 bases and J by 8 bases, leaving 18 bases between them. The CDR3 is CASSETVGDGGEKLFF. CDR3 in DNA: TGTGCCAGCAGTGAAACCGTGGGCGATGGGGGCGAAAAACTGTTTTTT.

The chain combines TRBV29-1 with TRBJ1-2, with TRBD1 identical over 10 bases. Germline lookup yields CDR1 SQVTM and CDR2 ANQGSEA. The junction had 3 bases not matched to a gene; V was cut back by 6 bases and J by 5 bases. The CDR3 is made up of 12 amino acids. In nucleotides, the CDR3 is TGCAGCGTCTCGGACAGGGGGTATGGCTACACCTTC. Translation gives CSVSDRGYGYTF.

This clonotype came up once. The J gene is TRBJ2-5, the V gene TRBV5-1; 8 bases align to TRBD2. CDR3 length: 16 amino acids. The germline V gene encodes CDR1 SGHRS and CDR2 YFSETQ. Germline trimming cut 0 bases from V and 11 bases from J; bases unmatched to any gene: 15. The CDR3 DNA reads TGCGCCAGCAGCTTGGTTGGCGGGAGGATATCTAATGAGCAGTACTTC. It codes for CASSLVGGRISNEQYF. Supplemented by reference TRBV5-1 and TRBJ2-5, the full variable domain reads KAGVTQTPRYLIKTRGQQVTLSCSPISGHRSVSWYQQTPGQGLQFLFEYFSETQRNKGNFPGRFSGRQFSNSRSEMNVSTLELGDSALYLCASSLVGGRISNEQYFGPGTRLLVL.

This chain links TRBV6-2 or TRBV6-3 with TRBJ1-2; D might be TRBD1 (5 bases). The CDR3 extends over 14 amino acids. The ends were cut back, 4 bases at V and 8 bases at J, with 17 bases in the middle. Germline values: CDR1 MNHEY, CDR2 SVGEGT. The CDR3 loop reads CASSSLPKGNGYTF. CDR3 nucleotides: TGTGCCAGCAGTTCCCTACCCAAGGGGAACGGCTACACCTTC.

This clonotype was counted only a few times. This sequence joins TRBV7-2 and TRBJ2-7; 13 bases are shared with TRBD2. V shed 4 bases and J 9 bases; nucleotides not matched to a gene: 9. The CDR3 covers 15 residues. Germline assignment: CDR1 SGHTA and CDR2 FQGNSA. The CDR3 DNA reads TGTGCCAGCAGCTCCTGGACTAGCGGGAGCCAGGTGCAGTACTTC. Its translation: CASSSWTSGSQVQYF.

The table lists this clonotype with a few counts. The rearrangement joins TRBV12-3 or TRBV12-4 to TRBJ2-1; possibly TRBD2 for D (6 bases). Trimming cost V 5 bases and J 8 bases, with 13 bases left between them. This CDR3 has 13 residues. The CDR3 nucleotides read TGTGCCAGCAGTGGGGACTTCCTCGATGAGCAGTTCTTC. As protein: CASSGDFLDEQFF.

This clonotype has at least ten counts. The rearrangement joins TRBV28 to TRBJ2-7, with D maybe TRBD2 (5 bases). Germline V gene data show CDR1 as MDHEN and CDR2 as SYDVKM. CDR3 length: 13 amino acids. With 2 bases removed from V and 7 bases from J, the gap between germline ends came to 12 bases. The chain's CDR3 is CASSLSGPEEQYF. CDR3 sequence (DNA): TGTGCCAGCAGTTTAAGCGGACCGGAGGAGCAGTACTTC.

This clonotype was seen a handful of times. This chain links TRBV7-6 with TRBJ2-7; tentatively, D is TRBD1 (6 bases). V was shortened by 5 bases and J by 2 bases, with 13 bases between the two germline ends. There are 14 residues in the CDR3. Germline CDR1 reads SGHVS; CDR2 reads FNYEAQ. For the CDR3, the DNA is TGTGCCAGCAGCCCCCGGACAGATCCCTACGAGCAGTACTTC. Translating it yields CASSPRTDPYEQYF.

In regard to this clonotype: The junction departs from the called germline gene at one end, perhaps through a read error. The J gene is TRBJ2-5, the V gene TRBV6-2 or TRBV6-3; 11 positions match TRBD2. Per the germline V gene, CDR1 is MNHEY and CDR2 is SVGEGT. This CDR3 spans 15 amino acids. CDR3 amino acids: CAGSLLAGGSGEQYF. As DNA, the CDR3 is TGTGCCGGCAGTCTCCTAGCGGGAGGATCGGGGGAGCAGTACTTC.

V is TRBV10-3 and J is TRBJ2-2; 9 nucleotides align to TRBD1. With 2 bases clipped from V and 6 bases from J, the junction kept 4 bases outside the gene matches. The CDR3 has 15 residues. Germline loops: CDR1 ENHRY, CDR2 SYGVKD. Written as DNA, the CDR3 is TGTGCCATCAGTGAGAGGACAGGGGAGGCCGGGGAGCTGTTTTTT. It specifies CAISERTGEAGELFF.